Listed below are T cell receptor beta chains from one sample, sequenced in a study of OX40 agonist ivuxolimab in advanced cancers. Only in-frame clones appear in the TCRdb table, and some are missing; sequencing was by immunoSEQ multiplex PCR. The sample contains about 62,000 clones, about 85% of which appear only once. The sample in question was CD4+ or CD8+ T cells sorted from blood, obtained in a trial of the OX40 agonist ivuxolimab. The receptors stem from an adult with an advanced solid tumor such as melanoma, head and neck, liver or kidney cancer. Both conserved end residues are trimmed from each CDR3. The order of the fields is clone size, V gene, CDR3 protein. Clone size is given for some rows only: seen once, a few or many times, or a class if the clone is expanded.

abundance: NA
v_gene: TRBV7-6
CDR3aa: ASSLWATDTQY

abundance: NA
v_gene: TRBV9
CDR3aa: ASSAGGGYGYT

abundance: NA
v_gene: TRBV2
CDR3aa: ASRELIGAYNEQF

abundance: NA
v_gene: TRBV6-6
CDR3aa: ASSYSTGGTFEQY

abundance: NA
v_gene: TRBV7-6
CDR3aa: ASSSTGGENGYT

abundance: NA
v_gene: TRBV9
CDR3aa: ASSVGGAGRGEQY

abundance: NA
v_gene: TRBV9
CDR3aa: ASSVGTSGSGYWTDTQY

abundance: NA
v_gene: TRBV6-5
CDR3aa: ASSLTTGGAYTEAF

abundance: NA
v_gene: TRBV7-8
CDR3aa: ASSLARVPGQDRSGTGELF

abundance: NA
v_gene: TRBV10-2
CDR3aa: ASSDGGVSYNEQF

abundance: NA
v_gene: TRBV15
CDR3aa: ATSYYNSGNTIY

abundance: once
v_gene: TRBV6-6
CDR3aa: ASSYSGPSGEQY

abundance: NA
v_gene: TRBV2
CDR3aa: ASSSPGRDPRGQPQH

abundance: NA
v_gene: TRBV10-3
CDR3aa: AISRQGVNTIY

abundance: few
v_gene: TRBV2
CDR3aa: ASSEYPGNTEAF

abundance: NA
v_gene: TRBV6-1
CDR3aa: ASMVGRTDTQY

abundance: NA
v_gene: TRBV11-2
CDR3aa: ASSSPPHTGPGTDTQY

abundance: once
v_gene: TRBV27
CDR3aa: ASSLSGQGYPDEQY

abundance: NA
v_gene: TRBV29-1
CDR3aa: SVMGFGTEAF

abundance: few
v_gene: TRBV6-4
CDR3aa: ASSDGFTPTDTQY

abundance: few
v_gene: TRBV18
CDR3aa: ASSPREGSGNTIY

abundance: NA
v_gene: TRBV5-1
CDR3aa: ASSLMGDEKLF

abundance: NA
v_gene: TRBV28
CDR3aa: ASSLNTGELF

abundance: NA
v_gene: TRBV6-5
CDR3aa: ASSYSQGVGELF

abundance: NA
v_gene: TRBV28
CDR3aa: ASRQGPYEQY

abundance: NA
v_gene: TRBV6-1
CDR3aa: ASRRDSWNTEAF

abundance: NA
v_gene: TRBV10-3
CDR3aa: AITSGFPGLQETQY

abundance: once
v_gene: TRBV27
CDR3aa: ASSSLAGDYEQY

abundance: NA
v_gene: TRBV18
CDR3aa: ASSPPAESYGYT

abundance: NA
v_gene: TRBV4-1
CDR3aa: ASRRLGGRAGGPGNEQF

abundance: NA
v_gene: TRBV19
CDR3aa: ASSIAGGPETQY

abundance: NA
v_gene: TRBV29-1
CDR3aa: SVVGYT

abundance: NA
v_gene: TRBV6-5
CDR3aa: ASSYSPRTGYEQY

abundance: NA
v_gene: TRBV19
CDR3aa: ATSGGGLGSPLH

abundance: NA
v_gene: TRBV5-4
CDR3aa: ASSLETSLTGELF

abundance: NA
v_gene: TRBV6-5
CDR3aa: ASSYSSIANEQF

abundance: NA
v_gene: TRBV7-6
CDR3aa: ASSLGTSGMGEQF

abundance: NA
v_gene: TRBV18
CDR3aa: ASSPGSNHNEQF

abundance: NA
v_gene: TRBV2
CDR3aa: ASSAGTDYSPLH

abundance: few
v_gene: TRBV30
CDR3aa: AWAVRMHGYT

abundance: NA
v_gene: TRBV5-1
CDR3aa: ASSSGQPNTEAF

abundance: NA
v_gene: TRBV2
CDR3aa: ASRTRELGTEAF

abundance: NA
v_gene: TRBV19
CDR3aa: ASSSGTSGYEQY

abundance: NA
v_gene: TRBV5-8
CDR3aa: ASSPGQGVYTEAF

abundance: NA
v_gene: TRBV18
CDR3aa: ASSGQGHYGYT

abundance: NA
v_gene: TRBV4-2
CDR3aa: ASSQPLLQGAHQPQH

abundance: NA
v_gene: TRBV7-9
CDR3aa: ASSSRGGGTGEQY

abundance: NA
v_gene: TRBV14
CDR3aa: ASSPQRTSGVTGELF

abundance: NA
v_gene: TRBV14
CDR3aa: ASSQEQPTGELF

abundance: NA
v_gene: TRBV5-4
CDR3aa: ASRPQGQETQY

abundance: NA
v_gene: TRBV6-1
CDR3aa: ASRQTSYTGELF

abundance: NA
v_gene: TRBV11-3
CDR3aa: ASSRRGLGNEQF

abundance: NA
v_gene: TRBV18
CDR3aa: ASSLTGLGNEKLF

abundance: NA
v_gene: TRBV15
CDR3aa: ATSGLATDTQY

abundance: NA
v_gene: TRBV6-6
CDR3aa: ASSSGTANTEAF